This is a list of T cell receptor beta chains from one sample in a study of blood T cell repertoires in COVID-19. The assay was immunoSEQ multiplex PCR, and TCRdb's table has in-frame clones only and misses some. The table lists approximately 100,000 clones, approximately 85% of them singletons. Material for sequencing was peripheral blood. These receptors all stem from a human donor in a cohort sampled during active COVID-19. CDR3s include the opening cysteine and the closing phenylalanine or tryptophan. Fields, in order: J gene, D gene, V gene, clone size, CDR3 protein, CDR3 DNA. A D gene is named only where the DNA matches it firmly. Clone sizes are given selectively: once, few, many, or a class where the clone is expanded.

j_gene: TRBJ1-5
d_gene: .
v_gene: TRBV7-9
abundance: few
CDR3aa: CASSSDSSNQPQHF
CDR3nt: TGTGCCAGCAGCTCCGACAGTAGCAATCAGCCCCAGCATTTT

j_gene: TRBJ1-1
d_gene: .
v_gene: TRBV7-2
abundance: few
CDR3aa: CASSSGGAANTEAFF
CDR3nt: TGTGCCAGCAGCTCCGGAGGGGCAGCGAACACTGAAGCTTTCTTT

j_gene: TRBJ2-2
d_gene: TRBD1
v_gene: TRBV9
abundance: .
CDR3aa: CASSVSGGTGELFF
CDR3nt: TGTGCCAGCAGCGTCTCAGGGGGCACCGGGGAGCTGTTTTTT

j_gene: TRBJ2-5
d_gene: TRBD2
v_gene: TRBV10-3
abundance: .
CDR3aa: CAISEVAGGGETQYF
CDR3nt: TGTGCCATCAGTGAAGTAGCGGGGGGGGGAGAGACCCAGTACTTC

j_gene: TRBJ2-5
d_gene: TRBD1
v_gene: TRBV19
abundance: .
CDR3aa: CASRPTGGAETQYF
CDR3nt: TGTGCCAGTAGACCAACAGGGGGCGCAGAGACCCAGTACTTC

j_gene: TRBJ1-1
d_gene: .
v_gene: TRBV19
abundance: .
CDR3aa: CASSAVWRGNTEAFF
CDR3nt: TGTGCCAGTAGTGCAGTTTGGCGGGGGAACACTGAAGCTTTCTTT

j_gene: TRBJ2-1
d_gene: TRBD2
v_gene: TRBV6-2/TRBV6-3
abundance: .
CDR3aa: CASSYSGGGAYNEQFF
CDR3nt: TGTGCCAGCAGTTACTCGGGCGGGGGGGCCTACAATGAGCAGTTCTTC

j_gene: TRBJ2-7
d_gene: .
v_gene: TRBV9
abundance: .
CDR3aa: CASSVGEGVSYEQYF
CDR3nt: TGTGCCAGCAGCGTAGGAGAGGGCGTCTCCTACGAGCAGTACTTC

j_gene: TRBJ2-1
d_gene: TRBD2
v_gene: TRBV7-2
abundance: .
CDR3aa: CASSPLGLAGGRYNEQFF
CDR3nt: TGTGCCAGCAGCCCCTTGGGACTAGCGGGGGGGCGCTACAATGAGCAGTTCTTC

j_gene: TRBJ2-5
d_gene: TRBD1
v_gene: TRBV30
abundance: few
CDR3aa: CAWARGIRETQYF
CDR3nt: TGTGCCTGGGCCAGGGGGATTCGGGAGACCCAGTACTTC

j_gene: TRBJ2-1
d_gene: TRBD2
v_gene: TRBV6-2/TRBV6-3
abundance: .
CDR3aa: CASSYVGRAYSEQFF
CDR3nt: TGTGCCAGCAGTTATGTCGGGAGGGCCTACTCTGAGCAGTTCTTC

j_gene: TRBJ1-3
d_gene: TRBD1
v_gene: TRBV5-5
abundance: once
CDR3aa: CASSSLQGVPGNTIYF
CDR3nt: TGTGCCAGCAGCTCGCTACAGGGGGTCCCTGGAAACACCATATATTTT

j_gene: TRBJ2-7
d_gene: TRBD2
v_gene: TRBV6-1
abundance: .
CDR3aa: CASSGGLRTSGGIYEQYF
CDR3nt: TGTGCCAGCAGTGGGGGACTGAGGACTAGCGGGGGGATCTACGAGCAGTACTTC

j_gene: TRBJ2-3
d_gene: .
v_gene: TRBV10-1
abundance: many
CDR3aa: CASRRAAHTDTQYF
CDR3nt: TGCGCCAGCAGGAGGGCGGCCCACACAGATACGCAGTATTTT

j_gene: TRBJ1-3
d_gene: .
v_gene: TRBV7-2
abundance: .
CDR3aa: CASSPGGTSSGNTIYF
CDR3nt: TGTGCCAGCAGCCCCGGGGGGACTAGCTCTGGAAACACCATATATTTT

j_gene: TRBJ2-1
d_gene: TRBD2
v_gene: TRBV5-1
abundance: .
CDR3aa: CASSLVGSGSNEQFF
CDR3nt: TGCGCCAGCAGCTTGGTCGGTAGCGGGAGCAATGAGCAGTTCTTC

j_gene: TRBJ2-1
d_gene: TRBD1
v_gene: TRBV5-5
abundance: .
CDR3aa: CASSLGTGVDLYNEQFF
CDR3nt: TGTGCCAGCAGCTTGGGGACAGGGGTCGATTTATACAATGAGCAGTTCTTC

j_gene: TRBJ1-6
d_gene: TRBD1
v_gene: TRBV14
abundance: .
CDR3aa: CASSRLQGALGTLHF
CDR3nt: TGTGCCAGCAGCCGGTTACAGGGGGCCCTCGGGACCCTCCACTTT

j_gene: TRBJ2-2
d_gene: TRBD1
v_gene: TRBV15
abundance: .
CDR3aa: CATSETDRASGELFF
CDR3nt: TGTGCCACCAGCGAGACCGACAGGGCCTCCGGGGAGCTGTTTTTT

j_gene: TRBJ1-3
d_gene: TRBD1
v_gene: TRBV18
abundance: .
CDR3aa: CASSPRQGAGNTIYF
CDR3nt: TGTGCCAGCTCACCACGACAGGGAGCGGGAAACACCATATATTTT

j_gene: TRBJ2-7
d_gene: .
v_gene: TRBV24-1
abundance: .
CDR3aa: CATSDLGQGGGHEQYF
CDR3nt: TGTGCCACCAGTGATTTGGGTCAGGGGGGTGGCCACGAGCAGTACTTC

j_gene: TRBJ2-7
d_gene: TRBD1
v_gene: TRBV6-1
abundance: .
CDR3aa: CASSGPGQGAQMWDEQYF
CDR3nt: TGTGCCAGCAGTGGGCCGGGACAGGGGGCGCAGATGTGGGACGAGCAGTACTTC

j_gene: TRBJ1-6
d_gene: TRBD1
v_gene: TRBV28
abundance: few
CDR3aa: CASSLGTGLNSPLHF
CDR3nt: TGTGCCAGCAGTTTAGGGACAGGGCTTAATTCACCCCTCCACTTT

j_gene: TRBJ2-5
d_gene: TRBD2
v_gene: TRBV7-2
abundance: .
CDR3aa: CASSVIRGVQETQYF
CDR3nt: TGTGCCAGCAGCGTTATACGGGGGGTACAAGAGACCCAGTACTTC

j_gene: TRBJ1-2
d_gene: .
v_gene: TRBV6-2/TRBV6-3
abundance: .
CDR3aa: CASSSDRYGYTF
CDR3nt: TGTGCCAGCAGCTCCGACAGATACGGCTACACCTTC

j_gene: TRBJ2-3
d_gene: TRBD2
v_gene: TRBV7-3
abundance: .
CDR3aa: CASSKGLGSTDTQYF
CDR3nt: TGTGCCAGCAGCAAGGGACTAGGAAGCACAGATACGCAGTATTTT